This T cell receptor beta chain was found in a study of metastatic and nonmetastatic thyroid tumors. As for the study in general: Repertoire data that came from the blood and tumor or nodule tissue of malignant and benign thyroid patients were compared. Study results and caveats: Patients with malignant thyroid tumors reportedly had significantly higher TCR beta diversity than those with benign nodules, in blood and tumor.

V was shortened by 3 bases and J by 5 bases, with 13 bases between the two germline ends. Germline loops: CDR1 MNHEY, CDR2 SMNVEV (reference sequence). This CDR3 contains 14 residues. Per the authors' pipeline: In papillary thyroid cancer, a distant-metastasis classifier was built using CDR3 differences across clinicopathological groups. TCRdb re-called the PCR reads via MiXCR. Here the V and J calls rest on TCRdb's processing, not on the authors' analysis. Found here are about 70,000 clones, around 20% of them singletons; the top ten hold roughly 13%. Among the patients, none had received any treatment before thyroid surgery. This clone was found many times. The antigen is undetermined.

The receptor's source is a female donor with papillary thyroid cancer or a benign thyroid nodule (not recorded which). Some clones in this sample may be carry-over from other donors' samples. The chain uses TRBV27 and TRBJ1-1, with D unresolved. The specimen was blood. CDR3 protein: CASSFRGSRTEAFF. The CDR3 DNA reads TGTGCCAGCAGTTTTCGAGGGAGTAGGACTGAAGCTTTCTTT.